Listed below are T cell receptor beta chains from one sample, sequenced in a study of cytomegalovirus exposure and HLA in healthy donors. The table came from immunoSEQ multiplex PCR; TCRdb's copy has only in-frame clones and leaves some out. The sample contains around 99,000 clones, roughly 70% of which appear only once. Specimen: PBMCs. These receptors were obtained from a woman aged 70 to 79 in good health and CMV-seropositive. Each CDR3 is given with its conserved first and last residue. Each record gives: V gene, clone size, D gene, J gene, CDR3 protein, CDR3 DNA. A D gene is named only where the DNA matches it firmly. Expanded clones are given a class, and other clones once, few, many or no size at all.

TRBV4-3	once	NA	TRBJ2-7	CASSQLGSYEQYF	TGCGCCAGCAGCCAACTAGGATCGTACGAGCAGTACTTC
TRBV5-1	NA	TRBD2	TRBJ2-3	CASSLARLAGFSTDTQYF	TGCGCCAGCAGCTTGGCCAGGCTAGCGGGTTTTAGCACAGATACGCAGTATTTT
TRBV9	NA	NA	TRBJ2-3	CASSVTGGGANTDTQYF	TGTGCCAGCAGCGTCACAGGTGGCGGGGCGAACACAGATACGCAGTATTTT
TRBV7-9	few	NA	TRBJ2-7	CASSLAPVGPYEQYF	TGTGCCAGCAGCTTAGCCCCAGTGGGCCCCTACGAGCAGTACTTC
TRBV11-2	NA	NA	TRBJ2-1	CASSLGGAGHSYNEQFF	TGTGCCAGCAGCTTAGGTGGTGCGGGGCACTCCTACAATGAGCAGTTCTTC
TRBV4-3	NA	TRBD1	TRBJ2-6	CASSPGQGAAGANVLTF	TGCGCCAGCAGCCCTGGACAGGGGGCGGCTGGGGCCAACGTCCTGACTTTC
TRBV19	NA	TRBD2	TRBJ2-5	CASSSHGRAGERETQYF	TGTGCCAGTAGTTCCCACGGGCGAGCGGGGGAGCGGGAGACCCAGTACTTC
TRBV29-1	NA	TRBD1	TRBJ1-2	CSVEASTGRFVLF	TGCAGCGTTGAAGCATCGACAGGGAGGTTTGTTCTCTTC
TRBV19	few	TRBD1	TRBJ1-1	CASSDREQWVAEAFF	TGTGCCAGTAGTGACAGGGAGCAGTGGGTAGCTGAAGCTTTCTTT
TRBV6-5	NA	NA	TRBJ2-5	CASIPQVQETQYF	TGTGCCAGCATCCCCCAGGTTCAAGAGACCCAGTACTTC
TRBV6-5	NA	TRBD1	TRBJ2-4	CASARRGGENIQYF	TGTGCCAGCGCGAGGAGAGGGGGCGAAAACATTCAGTACTTC
TRBV6-6	few	NA	TRBJ2-7	CASSYRQGSWYEQYF	TGTGCCAGCAGTTACCGGCAGGGGAGCTGGTACGAGCAGTACTTC
TRBV30	few	TRBD1	TRBJ2-1	CAWTPTGGYNEQFF	TGTGCCTGGACTCCTACAGGGGGGTACAATGAGCAGTTCTTC
TRBV6-5	NA	NA	TRBJ2-1	CASSSRGSDNEQFF	TGTGCCAGCAGTTCCAGGGGCTCGGACAATGAGCAGTTCTTC
TRBV5-1	NA	NA	TRBJ2-7	CASSQGSSYEQYF	TGCGCCAGCAGCCAGGGGAGCTCCTACGAGCAGTACTTC
TRBV18	NA	NA	TRBJ2-5	CASSRTEETQYF	TGTGCCAGCTCACGTACAGAAGAGACCCAGTACTTC
TRBV7-3	NA	TRBD1	TRBJ1-1	CASSSQPLTGGTEAFF	TGTGCCAGCAGCTCGCAACCCTTGACAGGGGGGACTGAAGCTTTCTTT
TRBV19	NA	NA	TRBJ1-5	CASSNPGQPVYQPQHF	TGTGCCAGTAGTAACCCCGGACAGCCCGTTTACCAGCCCCAGCATTTT
TRBV27	NA	TRBD2	TRBJ2-7	CASQEGSGVRAYEQYF	TGTGCCAGTCAAGAGGGTAGCGGGGTTAGGGCCTACGAGCAGTACTTC
TRBV7-2	NA	NA	TRBJ2-7	CASSLAGTSTYEQYF	TGTGCCAGCAGCTTGGCCGGGACTTCAACCTACGAGCAGTACTTC
TRBV6-5	NA	TRBD1	TRBJ1-1	CASRRQGAQTEAFF	TGTGCCAGCAGAAGGCAGGGGGCTCAAACTGAAGCTTTCTTT
TRBV10-3	NA	TRBD1	TRBJ2-5	CAISATGLETQYF	TGTGCCATCAGTGCGACAGGGCTGGAGACCCAGTACTTC
TRBV7-8	NA	NA	TRBJ2-7	CASSLAYAGPERYEQYF	TGTGCCAGCAGCTTAGCGTACGCAGGGCCGGAGAGATACGAGCAGTACTTC
TRBV5-6	NA	NA	TRBJ1-1	CASSLNSFEAFF	TGTGCCAGCAGCTTGAATTCTTTCGAAGCTTTCTTT
TRBV6-6	few	NA	TRBJ2-7	CATLDSERLYEQYF	TGTGCCACCCTCGATAGCGAGAGACTCTACGAGCAGTACTTC
TRBV4-2	once	NA	TRBJ2-7	CASSQDAIYEQYF	TGTGCCAGCAGCCAAGATGCTATCTACGAGCAGTACTTC
TRBV5-1	NA	TRBD1	TRBJ1-2	CASSSLPGQAYGYTF	TGCGCCAGCAGCTCTTTACCGGGACAGGCTTATGGCTACACCTTC
TRBV4-2	NA	TRBD2	TRBJ2-5	CASSQEPSGGSSETQYF	TGTGCCAGCAGCCAAGAGCCTAGCGGGGGGTCGTCCGAGACCCAGTACTTC
TRBV13	NA	NA	TRBJ2-5	CASSVGETQYF	TGTGCCAGCAGCGTCGGGGAGACCCAGTACTTC
TRBV5-5	NA	NA	TRBJ1-4	CASSPGTGNEKLFF	TGTGCCAGCAGCCCAGGCACAGGCAATGAAAAACTGTTTTTT
TRBV7-3	NA	NA	TRBJ2-1	CASSPSGFDPYNEQFF	TGTGCCAGCAGCCCAAGCGGGTTTGACCCCTACAATGAGCAGTTCTTC
TRBV10-1	NA	NA	TRBJ1-2	CASSESGRLGYTF	TGCGCCAGCAGTGAGTCTGGGCGCCTCGGCTACACCTTC
TRBV6-1	NA	NA	TRBJ1-2	CASSERGGGAGGYTF	TGTGCCAGCAGTGAACGGGGAGGGGGGGCGGGTGGCTACACCTTC
TRBV10-3	NA	TRBD1	TRBJ1-4	CAISERGGQTNEKLFF	TGTGCCATCAGTGAGCGGGGGGGACAGACTAATGAAAAACTGTTTTTT
TRBV5-4	NA	NA	TRBJ2-5	CASSHGTNQETQYF	TGTGCCAGCAGCCACGGGACAAACCAAGAGACCCAGTACTTC
TRBV19	NA	NA	TRBJ2-5	CASSIGTPQETQYF	TGTGCCAGTAGTATAGGGACACCCCAAGAGACCCAGTACTTC
TRBV11-1	NA	TRBD1	TRBJ2-7	CASSSQTGGPGFEQYF	TGTGCCAGCAGCTCCCAAACAGGGGGCCCTGGATTCGAGCAGTACTTC
TRBV6-1	NA	NA	TRBJ1-1	CASRDRPNTEAFF	TGTGCCAGCAGAGACAGGCCGAACACTGAAGCTTTCTTT
TRBV5-1	NA	NA	TRBJ2-4	CASSSGTKNIQYF	TGCGCCAGCAGCTCGGGGACCAAAAACATTCAGTACTTC
TRBV14	NA	NA	TRBJ2-7	CASSGRDKLYEQYF	TGTGCCAGCAGCGGTCGGGACAAACTCTACGAGCAGTACTTC
TRBV5-1	NA	TRBD2	TRBJ2-5	CASSLAASGGAQYF	TGCGCCAGCAGCTTGGCCGCTAGCGGGGGGGCCCAGTACTTC
TRBV6-5	few	NA	TRBJ2-6	CASSYSISSGANVLTF	TGTGCCAGCAGTTACTCGATCAGTTCTGGGGCCAACGTCCTGACTTTC
TRBV30	NA	NA	TRBJ2-7	CAWSVSAWEQYF	TGTGCCTGGAGTGTGAGTGCCTGGGAGCAGTACTTC
TRBV5-6	NA	NA	TRBJ1-3	CASSSLQGTGNTIYF	TGTGCCAGCAGCTCTCTTCAGGGGACGGGAAACACCATATATTTT
TRBV6-5	few	NA	TRBJ2-7	CASSRRGNEQYF	TGTGCCAGCAGCCGCCGCGGGAACGAGCAGTACTTC
TRBV19	few	TRBD2	TRBJ2-7	CAHPGTSGTYEQYF	TGTGCCCACCCGGGGACTAGCGGCACCTACGAGCAGTACTTC
TRBV18	few	TRBD1	TRBJ2-2	CASSTLTGDGELFF	TGTGCCAGCTCAACCTTGACAGGGGACGGGGAGCTGTTTTTT
TRBV6-9	NA	TRBD2	TRBJ2-5	CASSHLTSGGPQETQYF	TGTGCCAGCAGTCATTTGACTAGCGGGGGGCCACAAGAGACCCAGTACTTC
TRBV6-6	NA	TRBD1	TRBJ2-2	CASRPGGSETGELFF	TGTGCCAGCAGGCCAGGGGGTAGCGAGACCGGGGAGCTGTTTTTT
TRBV5-1	NA	NA	TRBJ1-2	CASSLGVGAVSGYTF	TGCGCCAGCAGTCTAGGCGTGGGGGCGGTGAGCGGCTACACCTTC
TRBV11-2	few	TRBD1	TRBJ1-2	CASSLEPGQGPYGYTF	TGTGCCAGCAGCTTAGAACCGGGACAGGGTCCCTATGGCTACACCTTC
TRBV6-6	NA	TRBD1	TRBJ1-2	CASSTGGAYYGYTF	TGTGCCAGCAGTACAGGGGGCGCGTATTATGGCTACACCTTC
TRBV30	once	NA	TRBJ1-1	CAWSALGGGTNTEAFF	TGTGCCTGGAGTGCCCTCGGGGGGGGGACTAATACTGAAGCTTTCTTT
TRBV11-2	once	TRBD2	TRBJ2-4	CASSFSDSGGVIQYF	TGTGCCAGCAGCTTTTCTGATAGCGGGGGTGTCATTCAGTACTTC
TRBV5-6	NA	NA	TRBJ1-2	CASSSGPLIDGYTF	TGTGCCAGCAGCTCGGGTCCGCTCATTGATGGCTACACCTTC
TRBV15	NA	TRBD1	TRBJ2-3	CATSDPGQGSADTQYF	TGTGCCACCAGCGATCCGGGACAGGGGTCGGCAGATACGCAGTATTTT
TRBV6-5	NA	NA	TRBJ1-2	CATFQNYGYTF	TGTGCCACCTTTCAGAACTATGGCTACACCTTC